This T cell receptor beta chain was captured by sequencing in a study of blood T cell repertoires in COVID-19. The method was immunoSEQ multiplex PCR; TCRdb's version includes in-frame clones alone and lacks a portion of them. The repertoire holds about 270,000 clones, with more than 75% as singletons. This clone was counted a single time. The source material was peripheral blood. The clonotype originates from a man in his forties with active or convalescent COVID-19.

CDR3: CASSLNGKNIQYF. The CDR3 DNA follows: TGTGCCAGCAGCTTGAACGGGAAAAACATTCAGTACTTC. The chain combines TRBV5-8 with TRBJ2-4; D ambiguous. This CDR3 is 13 amino acids long. V was shortened by 1 base and J by 4 bases, with 6 bases between the two germline ends. Germline CDR1 SGHTS, CDR2 YDEGEE.